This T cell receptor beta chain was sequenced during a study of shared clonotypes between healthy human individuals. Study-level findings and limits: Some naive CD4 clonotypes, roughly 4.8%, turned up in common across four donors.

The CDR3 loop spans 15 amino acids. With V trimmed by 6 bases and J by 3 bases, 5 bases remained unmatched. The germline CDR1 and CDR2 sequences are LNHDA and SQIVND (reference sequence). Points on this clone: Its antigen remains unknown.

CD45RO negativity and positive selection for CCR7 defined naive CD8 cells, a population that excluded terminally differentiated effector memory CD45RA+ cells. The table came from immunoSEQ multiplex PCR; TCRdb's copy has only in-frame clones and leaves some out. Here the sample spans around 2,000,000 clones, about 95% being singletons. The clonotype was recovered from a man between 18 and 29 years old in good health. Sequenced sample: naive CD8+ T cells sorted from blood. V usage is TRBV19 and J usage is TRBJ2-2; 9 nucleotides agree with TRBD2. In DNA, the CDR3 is TGTGCCAGTAGGAGCGGGAGGACCCACACCGGGGAGCTGTTTTTT. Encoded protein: CASRSGRTHTGELFF.